This TCR beta chain is from a study of Ad26.COV2.S vaccination and SARS-CoV-2 variants. Profiled with immunoSEQ multiplex PCR; TCRdb holds only in-frame clones, not every one. The sample consists of about 320,000 clones, more than 70% of them appearing once. Deletions cut 0 bases from V and 7 bases from J, with 15 bases between. This CDR3 region has 15 residues. Germline CDR1 is SGHAT and CDR2 is FQNNGV. The treatment was: over 15 received Ad26.COV2.S at low or high dose, single or two shots; roughly 5 received placebo; per-sample allocation not given. Samples were taken on day 63 after the first vaccine or placebo injection.

V is TRBV11-2 and J is TRBJ1-1; D not resolved. The source of this sequence is a person between 18 and 60 years old who received the Ad26.COV2.S COVID-19 vaccine or a placebo. The sequencing here drew on peripheral blood, taken in a trial of Ad26.COV2.S vaccine versus placebo. CDR3 in amino acids: CASSLELGWTIEAFF. CDR3 nucleotides: TGTGCCAGCAGCTTAGAGTTGGGATGGACGATTGAAGCTTTCTTT.